The subject of this entry is one T cell receptor (beta chain). Its cognate antigen is unknown. The authors diagnosed from clinical symptoms, serum thyroxine, TRAb, thyroid ultrasound and orbital computed tomography. The CDR3 consists of 14 residues. Trimming shortened V by 0 bases and J by 0 bases, and 6 bases separated the two germline ends. The germline V gene has CDR1 SGHRS and CDR2 YFSETQ. The authors amplified TCR beta CDR3 regions, and they did so from RNA transcripts for repertoire sequencing. RT-PCR was first run with HTBI primers, then multiplex PCR in a second round. One entry per CDR3 protein results from TCRdb running MiXCR on the multiplex PCR reads. Here the sample spans some 210,000 distinct CDR3 sequences, about 32% being singletons. The sample comes from a study of Graves' ophthalmopathy and Graves' hyperthyroidism. Study findings and constraints: Clonotypes were expanded in thyroid at above 0.001 frequency, and most also appeared in blood.

J is TRBJ1-1 and V is TRBV5-1; D unclear. The sequence came from a man over 45 with Graves' ophthalmopathy. Sequenced: peripheral blood. CDR3 protein: CASSLEMVNTEAFF. The DNA of the CDR3 is TGCGCCAGCAGCTTGGAAATGGTGAACACTGAAGCTTTCTTT.